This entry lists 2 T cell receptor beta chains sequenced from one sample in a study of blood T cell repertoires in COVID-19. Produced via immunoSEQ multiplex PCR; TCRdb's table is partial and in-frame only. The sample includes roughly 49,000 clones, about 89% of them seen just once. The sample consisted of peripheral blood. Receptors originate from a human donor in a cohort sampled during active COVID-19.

CDR3 sequence: CSVEAQGTDTQYF. The CDR3 DNA is TGCAGCGTTGAGGCTCAGGGCACAGATACGCAGTATTTT. V is TRBV29-1 and J is TRBJ2-3; D not certain. From germline, CDR1 is SQVTM and CDR2 ANQGSEA. V was clipped by 3 bases and J by 1 base, with 8 bases between them. The length of the CDR3 is 13 residues.

CDR3 coding DNA: TGTGCCACCGAGGACAGACAAGCCAAAAACATTCAGTACTTC. Amino acids: CATEDRQAKNIQYF. The chain is built from TRBV6-5 and TRBJ2-4, with D perhaps TRBD1 (6 bases). The germline V gene encodes CDR1 MNHEY and CDR2 SVGAGI. Deletions cut 10 bases from V and 0 bases from J, with 13 bases between. The CDR3 runs to 14 residues.